This record covers a single TCR beta chain. The CDR3 is 16 amino acids. From germline, CDR1 is KGHSH and CDR2 LQKENI. The V and J ends lost 2 bases and 4 bases, in that order; junction bases with no gene match: 2. The sample originates from a study of blood T cell repertoires in COVID-19. Using immunoSEQ multiplex PCR, the repertoire was profiled, and TCRdb retains in-frame clones only, with some absent. The table has some 120,000 clones, about 80% seen once. This clonotype was sampled from a man between 65 and 85 years old with active or convalescent COVID-19. Sequencing was performed on peripheral blood. J is TRBJ2-2 and V is TRBV18, with 12 bases identical to TRBD2. As DNA, the CDR3 is TGTGCCAGCTCACCAACACTAGCGGGGGGCACCGGGGAGCTGTTTTTT. Protein: CASSPTLAGGTGELFF. Filled out from reference TRBV18 and TRBJ2-2, the complete variable domain reads NAGVMQNPRHLVRRRGQEARLRCSPMKGHSHVYWYRQLPEEGLKFMVYLQKENIIDESGMPKERFSAEFPKEGPSILRIQQVVRGDSAAYFCASSPTLAGGTGELFFGEGSRLTVL.